What follows are 5 T cell receptor beta chains derived from one specimen sequenced in a study of beta chain features in type 1 diabetes. Findings and limits, study-wide: Type 1 diabetes patients had TCRB CDR3s that were shorter (moderately but significantly so) in all four CD4+ subsets.

Antigens for these TCRs are unknown. Expressed TCRB transcripts were sequenced, since all the RNA that had been isolated was reverse transcribed. Sequenced by immunoSEQ multiplex PCR; TCRdb stores in-frame clones only, minus some. The data hold some 660,000 clones, with around an eighth observed a single time. The material sequenced was naive CD4+ T cells from blood. Receptors were obtained from a man aged 18 to 29 with type 1 diabetes.

This clone was seen a few times. The chain joins TRBV7-9 to TRBJ2-2; 11 bases line up with TRBD1. V was pared by 5 bases and J by 3 bases, with 14 bases of the junction left unmatched. The V gene's germline CDR1 is SEHNR and CDR2 FQNEAQ (reference sequence). CDR3 length equals 19 residues. This chain's CDR3 is CASSRGPDRGLEYTGELFF. The CDR3 nucleotides are TGTGCCAGCAGCCGCGGGCCGGACAGGGGGCTTGAGTACACCGGGGAGCTGTTTTTT.

In this sample, this clone turned up a few times. This rearrangement joins TRBV7-2 to TRBJ1-6; perhaps TRBD1 as D (5 bases). The V and J ends lost 4 bases and 10 bases respectively, with 20 bases between them. The CDR3 loop spans 16 amino acids. CDR1 is SGHTA, CDR2 FQGNSA, per germline. The CDR3 reads CASSSFTGTPLSPLHF. Here the CDR3 DNA reads TGTGCCAGCAGCTCGTTCACCGGGACCCCCTTGTCACCCCTCCACTTT.

This clone was counted only a few times. The chain couples TRBV13 to TRBJ2-3, with 14 bases fitting TRBD2. Unmatched junction bases numbered 7, after V lost 5 bases and J lost 15 bases. Germline V lookup: CDR1 PRHDT, CDR2 FYEKMQ (reference sequence). The CDR3 has 13 amino acids. In nucleotides, the CDR3 is TGTGCCAGCAGCCCCCCGGGACTAGCGGGAGCCTATTTT. Its protein product is CASSPPGLAGAYF.

The V and J genes are TRBV19 and TRBJ2-1; possibly TRBD2 for D (6 bases). The CDR3 sequence is 14 residues long. V was pared by 5 bases and J by 4 bases, with 12 bases between. Germline CDR1 reads LNHDA; CDR2 reads SQIVND (reference sequence). In nucleotides, the CDR3 is TGTGCCAGTAGTGGGGGACTTATTTACAATGAGCAGTTCTTC. Translating gives CASSGGLIYNEQFF.

This clone was observed a few times. CDR3 sequence reads: CASSLEAEPNYGYTF. The CDR3 nucleotides are TGCGCCAGCAGCTTGGAGGCAGAACCTAACTATGGCTACACCTTC. This chain joins TRBV5-1 and TRBJ1-2; D is ambiguous. The CDR3 has 15 residues. Trimming stripped 0 bases from V and 0 bases from J, with 9 bases between. Germline CDR1 reads SGHRS; CDR2 reads YFSETQ.